These 8 T cell receptor beta chains share one sample of origin, sequenced in a study of long-term antiretroviral therapy in people with HIV. Survey-level resolution applied to immunoSEQ assay v3.0. Using immunoSEQ multiplex PCR, the repertoire was profiled, and TCRdb retains in-frame clones only, with some absent. The data hold about 21,000 clones, with around 69% observed a single time. The specimen comprised unsorted PBMCs, sampled around 21 months before starting antiretroviral therapy. The source is a woman between 35 and 50 years old with HIV.

This chain's CDR3 is CASSYSMQAGANVLTF. In DNA, the CDR3 is TGTGCCAGCAGTTACTCGATGCAGGCGGGGGCCAACGTCCTGACTTTC. The chain uses TRBV6-6 and TRBJ2-6, with D uncertain. The length of the CDR3 is 16 residues. CDR1 MNHNY and CDR2 SVGAGI come from the germline V gene (reference sequence). Between the trimmed V and J ends, which lost 0 bases and 4 bases, there was a span of 10 bases.

This sequence joins TRBV5-1 and TRBJ2-7; D is possibly TRBD1 (6 bases). V dropped 0 bases and J dropped 6 bases, with 16 bases sitting between them. The V gene's germline CDR1 is SGHRS and CDR2 YFSETQ. CDR3 length equals 15 residues. The CDR3 here is CASSLGQAQDSEQYF. CDR3 coding DNA: TGCGCCAGCAGCTTGGGGCAGGCGCAGGACAGCGAGCAGTACTTC.

J is TRBJ2-7 and V is TRBV5-5, with D perhaps assigned TRBD1 or TRBD2 (6 bases each). Germline loops: CDR1 SGHKS, CDR2 YYEKEE (reference sequence). The ends were cut back, 4 bases at V and 5 bases at J, with 19 bases in the middle. The CDR3 runs to 15 residues. CDR3 in DNA: TGTGCCAGCAGCCTTCGGGGGCTTGTAGGGGACGAGCAGTACTTC. It is translated as CASSLRGLVGDEQYF.

This sequence joins TRBV6-5 and TRBJ1-1; no reliable D call. V lost 8 bases and J lost 10, with 20 bases in between. The CDR3 runs 13 residues. Per germline, CDR1 MNHEY and CDR2 SVGAGI. The CDR3 is CASFPIPSGAAFF. The CDR3 DNA reads TGTGCCAGCTTTCCCATACCCTCTGGCGCAGCTTTCTTT.

The sample holds one count of this clone. The gene calls are TRBV7-9 and TRBJ2-5, with TRBD2 as a possible D gene (6 bases). The germline V and J ends were trimmed by 2 bases and 1 base, with 11 bases remaining between them. Germline V gene data show CDR1 as SEHNR and CDR2 as FQNEAQ (reference sequence). The CDR3 loop spans 15 amino acids. CDR3 sequence reads: CASSLSSGPQETQYF. The CDR3 bases are TGTGCCAGCAGCTTATCCAGCGGGCCCCAAGAGACCCAGTACTTC.

Turning to this clone: Other DNA sequences in this specimen translate into the identical CDR3. This chain links TRBV11-2 with TRBJ2-7; D could derive from TRBD1 or TRBD2 (6 bases each). CDR3 size: 12 residues. CDR1 is SGHAT, CDR2 FQNNGV, per germline. Deletions cut 5 bases from V and 6 bases from J, with 11 bases between. CDR3 amino acids: CASSLGGFEQYF. CDR3 DNA: TGTGCCAGCAGCCTAGGGGGGTTCGAGCAGTACTTC. Filled out from reference TRBV11-2 and TRBJ2-7, the complete variable domain reads EAGVAQSPRYKIIEKRQSVAFWCNPISGHATLYWYQQILGQGPKLLIQFQNNGVVDDSQLPKDRFSAERLKGVDSTLKIQPAKLEDSAVYLCASSLGGFEQYFGPGTRLTVT.

The rearrangement links TRBV19 to TRBJ1-5; 7 nucleotides agree with TRBD1. Germline assignment: CDR1 LNHDA and CDR2 SQIVND (reference sequence). This CDR3 comprises 15 residues. V dropped 5 bases and J dropped 0; count of bases not matched to a gene: 4. CDR3 sequence reads: CASSVQGDSNQPQHF. The CDR3 bases are TGTGCCAGTAGTGTTCAGGGGGATAGCAATCAGCCCCAGCATTTT.

CDR3 sequence: CASSLAAGGWETQYF. CDR3 coding DNA: TGTGCCAGCAGCTTAGCGGCGGGAGGTTGGGAGACCCAGTACTTC. V and J are TRBV7-9 and TRBJ2-5, with 8 bases lining up with TRBD2. Trimming removed 0 bases from V and 5 bases from J; junction bases left unmatched: 5. The CDR3 extends over 15 amino acids. Germline assignment: CDR1 SEHNR and CDR2 FQNEAQ (reference sequence).